This TCR beta chain was identified in a study of cytomegalovirus exposure and HLA in healthy donors. Overall study: Roughly 86 million unique TCRs from HLA-typed donors made up an early data release. Study findings and constraints: Rare sequences made up most TCRs, while some public TCRs were found in many donors. Accurate prediction of most subjects' HLA-A and HLA-B alleles from TCR beta sequences was reported. A later analysis by the authors found several of the most significant clusters apparently linked to common viral pathogens.

This clone was found a few times. Its antigen is as yet unknown. The primer mix had 60 Vbeta and 13 Jbeta primers. Generated by immunoSEQ multiplex PCR, the TCRdb table keeps only in-frame clones and is missing some. The sample has over 100,000 clones; around 70% are singletons. CDR1 is MDHEN and CDR2 is SYDVKM in the germline V gene. CDR3 length: 15 amino acids. The V gene end was trimmed by 5 bases and the J gene end by 3 bases; junction bases not matched to a gene: 2. The clonotype comes from a male donor in good health and CMV-seronegative. Material for sequencing was PBMCs. The chain employs TRBV28 and TRBJ2-3; TRBD2 aligns across 13 bases. The CDR3 sequence is CASSATSGRTDTQYF. CDR3 nucleotide sequence: TGTGCCAGCAGTGCGACTAGCGGGAGGACAGATACGCAGTATTTT. The complete variable domain, with remaining parts taken from reference TRBV28 and TRBJ2-3, reads DVKVTQSSRYLVKRTGEKVFLECVQDMDHENMFWYRQDPGLGLRLIYFSYDVKMKEKGDIPEGYSVSREKKERFSLILESASTNQTSMYLCASSATSGRTDTQYFGPGTRLTVL.